The present T cell receptor (beta chain) was sequenced within a study of blood T cell repertoires in COVID-19. Study-level background: Researchers got acute and convalescent COVID-19 samples from the United States, Italy and Spain. PBMCs, B-cell-depleted T cells, or T cells were the source of the cDNA or gDNA that made up the material.

CDR1 MNHEY and CDR2 SVGAGI come from the germline V gene. The length of the CDR3 is 15 residues. V lost 6 bases and J lost 6, with 21 bases in between. Study processing details: Amplifying reference gene primers gave estimates of nucleated cell counts. TCRdb keeps only in-frame clones here, not all; method: immunoSEQ multiplex PCR. V and J calls and clone size follow that table, whereas D and trimming were derived from the DNA. The sample yields roughly 280,000 clones, about 88% seen once. The V and J genes are TRBV6-5 and TRBJ2-7, with D perhaps matching TRBD2 (5 bases). Sequenced: peripheral blood. The source of this sequence is a man younger than 35 with active or convalescent COVID-19. The DNA of the CDR3 is TGTGCCAGCAGCTTTCAGACCGGGGTCCTCGGCGAGCAGTACTTC. Translated, it gives CASSFQTGVLGEQYF.